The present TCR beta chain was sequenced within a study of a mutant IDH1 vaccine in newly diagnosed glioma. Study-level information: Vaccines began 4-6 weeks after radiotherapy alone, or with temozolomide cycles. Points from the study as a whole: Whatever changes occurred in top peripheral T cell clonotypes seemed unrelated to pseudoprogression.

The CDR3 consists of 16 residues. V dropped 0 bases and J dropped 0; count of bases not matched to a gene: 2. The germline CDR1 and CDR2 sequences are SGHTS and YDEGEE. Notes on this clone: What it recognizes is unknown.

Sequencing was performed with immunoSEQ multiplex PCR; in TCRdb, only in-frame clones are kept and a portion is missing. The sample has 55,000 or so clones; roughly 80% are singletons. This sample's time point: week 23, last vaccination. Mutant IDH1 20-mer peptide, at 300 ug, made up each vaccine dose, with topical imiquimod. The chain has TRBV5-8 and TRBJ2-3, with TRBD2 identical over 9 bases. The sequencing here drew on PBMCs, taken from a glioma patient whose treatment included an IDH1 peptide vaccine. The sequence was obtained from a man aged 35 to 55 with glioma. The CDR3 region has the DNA TGTGCCAGCAGCTTGGGGCTAGCGGGGAGCACAGATACGCAGTATTTT. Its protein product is CASSLGLAGSTDTQYF. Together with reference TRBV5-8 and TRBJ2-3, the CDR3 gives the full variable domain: EAGVTQSPTHLIKTRGQQATLRCSPISGHTSVYWYQQALGLGLQFLLWYDEGEERNRGNFPPRFSGRQFPNYSSELNVNALELEDSALYLCASSLGLAGSTDTQYFGPGTRLTVL.